These 5 T cell receptor beta chains were sequenced from one sample in a study of shared clonotypes between healthy human individuals. The table came from immunoSEQ multiplex PCR; TCRdb's copy has only in-frame clones and leaves some out. The table shows 600,000 to 700,000 clones, with around 78% occurring only once. The sequenced material came from memory CD4+ T cells sorted from blood. Subset noted: CD45RA-negative fraction. The origin of the receptors is a young woman in good health.

This chain joins TRBV11-2 and TRBJ2-7; D possibly corresponds to TRBD2 (6 bases). V was shortened by 2 bases and J by 3 bases, with 14 bases between the two germline ends. Per the germline V gene, CDR1 is SGHAT and CDR2 is FQNNGV. This CDR3 has 15 amino acids. CDR3 coding DNA: TGTGCCAGCAGCTTACTTCCGGGGGAACACTACGAGCAGTACTTC. It codes for CASSLLPGEHYEQYF.

This clone was counted between two and nine times. The gene calls are TRBV27 and TRBJ1-3; 8 positions agree with TRBD1. Germline V lookup: CDR1 MNHEY, CDR2 SMNVEV (reference sequence). V lost 5 bases and J lost 1; bases outside the gene matches: 4. This CDR3 region has 15 residues. CDR3 coding DNA: TGTGCCAGCAGTGACAGGGGTAATTCTGGAAACACCATATATTTT. Protein: CASSDRGNSGNTIYF.

In its sample, this clone was seen once. This chain joins TRBV4-1 and TRBJ2-3; D remains unclear. V lost 2 bases, J lost 0 bases, and 18 bases lay in between. The CDR3 contains 18 residues. Germline V gene data show CDR1 as MGHRA and CDR2 as YSYEKL. The CDR3 DNA follows: TGCGCCAGCAGCCAAAAAACCCTTTTTTTCGGAAGCACAGATACGCAGTATTTT. Its translation is CASSQKTLFFGSTDTQYF.

This clone has only one observation. The chain uses TRBV6-5 and TRBJ2-3; 7 bases line up with TRBD2. V gave up 7 bases and J gave up 0 bases; unmatched junction bases: 7. Germline V gives CDR1 MNHEY, CDR2 SVGAGI. The CDR3 has 15 amino acids. The CDR3 nucleotides are TGTGCCAGCAACCAACCGGGAGGAAGCACAGATACGCAGTATTTT. Its translation: CASNQPGGSTDTQYF.

This clone occurred a few times. Other DNA sequences in this specimen translate into the identical CDR3. The gene calls are TRBV28 and TRBJ1-2; D perhaps matches TRBD1 (5 bases). The germline gives CDR1 MDHEN, CDR2 SYDVKM. V was pared by 8 bases and J by 7 bases, with 5 bases between. This CDR3 is 9 amino acids long. The CDR3 loop is CASGGGYTF. The CDR3, as DNA: TGTGCCAGCGGGGGTGGCTACACCTTC.